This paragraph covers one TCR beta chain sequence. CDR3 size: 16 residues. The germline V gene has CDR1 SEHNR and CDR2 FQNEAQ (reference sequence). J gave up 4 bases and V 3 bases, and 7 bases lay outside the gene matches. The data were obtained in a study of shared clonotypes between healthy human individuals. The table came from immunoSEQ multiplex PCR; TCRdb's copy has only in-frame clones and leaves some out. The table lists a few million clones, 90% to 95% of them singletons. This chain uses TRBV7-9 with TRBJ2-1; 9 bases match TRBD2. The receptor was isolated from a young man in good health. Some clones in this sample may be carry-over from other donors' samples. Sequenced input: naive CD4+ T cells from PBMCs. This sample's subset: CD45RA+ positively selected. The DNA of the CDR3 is TGTGCCAGCAGCTTTCAAGCGCTAGCGGGATACAATGAGCAGTTCTTC. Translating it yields CASSFQALAGYNEQFF.